These 26 T cell receptor beta chains came from one sample sequenced in a study of human T cells and chemical hapten exposure. Each CDR3 protein is one row after TCRdb ran MiXCR on the RACE reads. The repertoire includes roughly 130,000 distinct CDR3 sequences, approximately 8.3% of them detected once, and roughly 2% sits in the top ten. Time point given: healthy volunteer bleed at 2 weeks. Unfractionated whole blood yielded total RNA. Sequencing was carried out using whole blood. These receptors were obtained from a male donor in good health. Some clones in this sample may be carry-over from other donors' samples.

CDR3 residues: CASSFGNNNEQFF. CDR3 coding DNA: TGCGCCAGCAGCTTCGGCAACAACAATGAGCAGTTCTTC. This sequence joins TRBV5-1 and TRBJ2-1; D not resolved. Per germline, CDR1 SGHRS and CDR2 YFSETQ. The CDR3 spans 13 residues. The V and J ends lost 2 bases and 5 bases respectively, with 8 bases between them.

This rearrangement joins TRBV20-1 to TRBJ2-1; TRBD2 matches at 11 bases. The V gene end was trimmed by 4 bases and the J gene end by 11 bases; junction bases not matched to a gene: 16. The CDR3 contains 16 residues. Germline values: CDR1 DFQATT, CDR2 SNEGSKA (reference sequence). This CDR3 is CSAKPPTSGGDLQQFF. The CDR3 nucleotides read TGCAGTGCTAAGCCCCCTACTAGCGGGGGCGACCTCCAGCAGTTCTTC.

This chain joins TRBV5-1 and TRBJ1-1; TRBD1 aligns across 10 bases. The germline gives CDR1 SGHRS, CDR2 YFSETQ. The CDR3 loop spans 16 amino acids. V gave up 4 bases and J gave up 1 base; unmatched junction bases: 7. The CDR3 DNA reads as TGCGCCAGCAGCCGATCCGGGACAGGGGAGAACACTGAAGCTTTCTTT. Protein product: CASSRSGTGENTEAFF.

V is TRBV5-4 and J is TRBJ1-2, with D perhaps matching TRBD1 (6 bases). Trimming pared 9 bases from V and 2 bases from J, leaving 11 bases between. Germline CDR1 and CDR2: SGHNT and YYREEE (reference sequence). CDR3 length equals 12 residues. The CDR3 region has the DNA TGTGCCACCTTAGGGGGGAACTATGGCTACACCTTC. This gives the protein CATLGGNYGYTF.

This clonotype was observed a handful of times. This chain links TRBV20-1 with TRBJ2-4; TRBD1 might be the D (6 bases). The V and J ends lost 4 bases and 3 bases respectively, with 16 bases between them. This CDR3 has 15 amino acids. Germline V gene lookup returns CDR1 DFQATT and CDR2 SNEGSKA (reference sequence). Written as DNA, the CDR3 is TGCAGTGCTAACCCCCCGGGACAAGGCAAAAACATTCAGTACTTC. The encoded protein is CSANPPGQGKNIQYF.

This clonotype showed up many times. The chain recombines TRBV28 with TRBJ2-2; D gene uncertain. Germline V gene lookup returns CDR1 MDHEN and CDR2 SYDVKM. Trimming cost V 4 bases and J 0 bases, with 6 bases left between them. This CDR3 has 14 residues. The CDR3 DNA follows: TGTGCCAGCAGTTCCTACGCGAACACCGGGGAGCTGTTTTTT. This codes for CASSSYANTGELFF.

This clonotype was recorded at least ten times. The chain links TRBV12-5 to TRBJ1-5; D call uncertain. Trimming pared 5 bases from V and 0 bases from J, leaving 11 bases between. The V gene's germline CDR1 is LGHNT and CDR2 FRNRAP. The CDR3 sequence is 15 residues long. The CDR3 coding sequence is TGTGCTAGTGGTCTAGGGAAGGGTAGCAATCAGCCCCAGCATTTT. It yields the protein CASGLGKGSNQPQHF. The complete variable domain, with remaining parts taken from reference TRBV12-5 and TRBJ1-5, reads DARVTQTPRHKVTEMGQEVTMRCQPILGHNTVFWYRQTMMQGLELLAYFRNRAPLDDSGMPKDRFSAEMPDATLATLKIQPSEPRDSAVYFCASGLGKGSNQPQHFGDGTRLSIL.

This clonotype showed up just a few times. This chain connects TRBV20-1 to TRBJ2-5; tentatively, D is TRBD1 (5 bases). V was shortened by 3 bases and J by 4 bases, with 9 bases between the two germline ends. From germline, CDR1 is DFQATT and CDR2 SNEGSKA (reference sequence). The CDR3 covers 12 residues. In DNA form, the CDR3 reads TGCAGTGCTAGTGACAGAAGAGAGACCCAGTACTTC. This encodes CSASDRRETQYF.

This chain joins TRBV28 and TRBJ1-2; 9 nucleotides align to TRBD1. The ends lost 7 bases at V and 4 bases at J; junction bases unmatched: 10. There are 15 residues in the CDR3. Germline CDR1 reads MDHEN; CDR2 reads SYDVKM. The CDR3 coding sequence is TGTGCCAGCACCATTCCAGGACAGGGGACCTATGGCTACACCTTC. Translating it yields CASTIPGQGTYGYTF.

In its sample, this clonotype was seen many times. The V gene is TRBV11-2, the J gene TRBJ2-1; 10 nucleotides align to TRBD2. The CDR3 runs to 21 residues. Trimming cost V 3 bases and J 5 bases; bases outside gene matches: 22. Germline CDR1 reads SGHAT; CDR2 reads FQNNGV. DNA for the CDR3: TGTGCCAGCAGCTTTAACACACAGCGGCTAGCGGGAGCCCATATGGACAATGAGCAGTTCTTC. This codes for CASSFNTQRLAGAHMDNEQFF.

A few counts support this clonotype. This chain connects TRBV13 to TRBJ2-7; TRBD2 agrees at 9 bases. In germline, CDR1 is PRHDT, CDR2 FYEKMQ (reference sequence). V trimming: 5 bases; J trimming: 4 bases; junction bases outside the gene matches: 9. The CDR3 runs 15 residues. The CDR3 nucleotides read TGTGCCAGCAGCGAACATGGACTAGCGAAATACGAGCAGTACTTC. This encodes CASSEHGLAKYEQYF.

Comment on this clonotype: A much larger clone lies one base from this, so it may be a read error. V and J are TRBV9 and TRBJ2-1, with 9 positions matching TRBD1. CDR1 is SGDLS, CDR2 YYNGEE, per germline. The CDR3 contains 15 residues. The CDR3 DNA reads as TGTGCCAGCTGCGTGGGACAGGGAGTTTACAATGAGCAGTTCTTC. This codes for CASCVGQGVYNEQFF.

The sample holds a few counts of this clonotype. The V call is TRBV12-3 or TRBV12-4, the J call TRBJ2-7; TRBD1 might be the D (6 bases). The CDR3 is made up of 15 amino acids. V was pared by 6 bases and J by 2 bases, with 17 bases between. The DNA for the CDR3 is TGTGCCAGCAGCGCGGGCCGGACAGAACCCTACGAGCAGTACTTC. This encodes CASSAGRTEPYEQYF.

The sample holds a few counts of this clonotype. The chain employs TRBV3-1 and TRBJ2-5; TRBD2 matches at 7 bases. The CDR3 spans 13 residues. Germline-derived CDR1 and CDR2 are LGHDT and YNNKEL (reference sequence). Trimming removed 3 bases from V and 9 bases from J; junction bases left unmatched: 7. The CDR3 bases are TGTGCCAGCAGCCATGGAGGGGCGGGGGCCCAGTACTTC. Encoded protein: CASSHGGAGAQYF.

This clonotype was observed a few times. The CDR3 reads CSVGERASNQPQHF. DNA for the CDR3: TGCAGCGTTGGAGAGAGGGCCAGCAATCAGCCCCAGCATTTT. The V call is TRBV29-1, the J call TRBJ1-5, with unresolved D. Trimming left V 4 bases short and J 1 base short, with 11 bases between. The CDR3 length is 14 residues. The V gene's germline CDR1 is SQVTM and CDR2 ANQGSEA.

Ten or more counts support this clonotype. The rearrangement joins TRBV24-1 to TRBJ2-2; a possible D gene is TRBD1 (6 bases). The CDR3 loop spans 14 amino acids. Germline V CDR1 and CDR2: KGHDR, SFDVKD. Trimming removed 9 bases from V and 0 bases from J, with 10 bases in between. CDR3 coding DNA: TGTGCCACCGGGGGACACTCGAACACCGGGGAGCTGTTTTTT. It codes for CATGGHSNTGELFF.

This clonotype was found many times. The rearrangement joins TRBV20-1 to TRBJ2-3; D gene ambiguous. This CDR3 contains 14 residues. Germline lookup yields CDR1 DFQATT and CDR2 SNEGSKA (reference sequence). V lost 3 bases to trimming and J lost 0 bases, with 10 bases between them. CDR3 loop: CSARVGTSTDTQYF. DNA for the CDR3: TGCAGTGCTAGGGTGGGTACTAGCACAGATACGCAGTATTTT.

Many counts were recorded for this clonotype. The J gene is TRBJ1-1, the V gene TRBV5-8; D is ambiguous. Trimming removed 4 bases from V and 5 bases from J, with 15 bases in between. The CDR3 length is 14 residues. The germline gives CDR1 SGHTS, CDR2 YDEGEE. The CDR3 DNA is TGTGCCAGCAGCACGGGAGCTGTGATGACTGAAGCTTTCTTT. It yields the protein CASSTGAVMTEAFF.

This chain joins TRBV2 and TRBJ1-2; D is undetermined. The germline V and J ends were trimmed by 7 bases and 6 bases, with 21 bases remaining between them. Germline assignment: CDR1 SNHLY and CDR2 FYNNEI. The CDR3 is 15 amino acids. CDR3 sequence reads: CASTGSEVWKDGYTF. The CDR3 DNA sequence: TGTGCCAGCACTGGTTCGGAGGTTTGGAAGGATGGCTACACCTTC.

Concerning this clonotype itself: The missing conserved phenylalanine or tryptophan at the end of this CDR3 makes a read error likely. V usage is TRBV5-1 and J usage is TRBJ2-5, with TRBD1 matching 9 bases. J gave up 5 bases and V 4 bases, and 6 bases lay outside the gene matches. CDR3 length: 14 residues. Looked up from germline, CDR1 is SGHRS and CDR2 is YFSETQ. This CDR3 is CASSQQGAFETQYS. CDR3 DNA sequence: TGCGCCAGCAGCCAACAGGGGGCTTTCGAGACCCAGTACTCC.

This rearrangement joins TRBV5-6 to TRBJ2-7; D remains unclear. V was pared by 1 base and J by 7 bases, with 12 bases between. Germline V gives CDR1 SGHDT, CDR2 YYEEEE. The CDR3 contains 13 residues. This CDR3 reads CASSLLEPWEQYF. The CDR3 DNA sequence: TGTGCCAGCAGCTTGTTAGAGCCGTGGGAGCAGTACTTC. Together with reference TRBV5-6 and TRBJ2-7, the CDR3 gives the full variable domain: DAGVTQSPTHLIKTRGQQVTLRCSPKSGHDTVSWYQQALGQGPQFIFQYYEEEERQRGNFPDRFSGHQFPNYSSELNVNALLLGDSALYLCASSLLEPWEQYFGPGTRLTVT.

The genes are TRBV20-1 and TRBJ2-1, with TRBD2 matching 11 bases. Trimming cost V 7 bases and J 6 bases; bases outside gene matches: 11. CDR3 size: 15 residues. Germline V lookup: CDR1 DFQATT, CDR2 SNEGSKA (reference sequence). CDR3 residues: CSVLAGEVASNEQFF. The CDR3 DNA sequence: TGCAGTGTACTAGCGGGAGAAGTAGCGAGCAATGAGCAGTTCTTC.

At least ten counts were recorded for this clonotype. The rearrangement links TRBV6-5 to TRBJ2-7; D ambiguous. The germline V gene encodes CDR1 MNHEY and CDR2 SVGAGI. The V gene lost 4 bases and the J gene lost 0 bases, with 13 bases spanning the gap. The CDR3 spans 15 residues. The CDR3 is CASSSTLPSSYEQYF. In nucleotides, the CDR3 is TGTGCCAGCAGTTCGACACTCCCAAGCTCCTACGAGCAGTACTTC.

This clonotype was seen a single time. The chain has TRBV6-2 or TRBV6-3 and TRBJ2-4, with 8 nucleotides matching TRBD2. V shed 0 bases and J 5 bases; nucleotides not matched to a gene: 6. CDR3 length: 16 amino acids. The germline CDR1 and CDR2 sequences are MNHEY and SVGEGT. The CDR3 nucleotides are TGTGCCAGCAGTTACTCGGTGAGCGGGGGAGAAAACATTCAGTACTTC. Its translation: CASSYSVSGGENIQYF.

In its sample, this clonotype was seen many times. The chain is built from TRBV20-1 and TRBJ1-2; D not resolved. CDR3 length: 15 residues. Germline assignment: CDR1 DFQATT and CDR2 SNEGSKA (reference sequence). V lost 1 base, J lost 0 bases, and 12 bases lay in between. The CDR3 region has the DNA TGCAGTGCTAGAGCGGCAGCAGAACCTAACTATGGCTACACCTTC. Amino acids: CSARAAAEPNYGYTF.

This clonotype has more than one count but fewer than ten. This chain joins TRBV7-6 and TRBJ1-1, with 12 bases matching TRBD1. The CDR3 is made up of 15 amino acids. The V gene's germline CDR1 is SGHVS and CDR2 FNYEAQ. The V and J ends lost 4 bases and 5 bases, in that order; junction bases with no gene match: 5. CDR3: CASSSGQGARTEAFF. The CDR3 nucleotides are TGTGCCAGCAGCTCGGGACAGGGGGCGAGGACTGAAGCTTTCTTT.